The 9 T cell receptor beta chains given below trace back to one sample, sequenced in a study of T-cell memory formation after mild COVID-19. TCRdb passed the 5' RACE reads through MiXCR, listing each CDR3 protein once. The table has some 86,000 distinct CDR3 sequences, 20% to 25% seen once. Sample: PBMCs or a T cell subset sorted from them (not recorded which). Source of these receptors: a man aged 18 to 29 who had mild COVID-19 (a few samples of this study predate the infection). Cell type and time point are not known.

The chain couples TRBV30 to TRBJ1-4; D unclear. The CDR3 covers 14 residues. The V gene's germline CDR1 is GTSNPN and CDR2 SVGIG (reference sequence). Trimming removed 5 bases at V and 6 bases at J, with 16 bases between. CDR3 protein: CAWGPGVGDEKLFF. The CDR3 DNA follows: TGTGCCTGGGGCCCCGGGGTGGGAGATGAAAAACTGTTTTTT.

This clonotype has more than one count but fewer than ten. The chain joins TRBV11-2 to TRBJ2-1; no clear D. Germline V CDR1 and CDR2: SGHAT, FQNNGV. The CDR3 spans 14 residues. Deletions cut 3 bases from V and 9 bases from J, with 15 bases between. This CDR3 is CASSFSASGTEQFF. CDR3 DNA: TGTGCCAGCAGCTTTTCCGCATCGGGTACTGAGCAGTTCTTC.

J is TRBJ2-3 and V is TRBV5-1; D uncertain. This CDR3 comprises 13 residues. Germline V gene data show CDR1 as SGHRS and CDR2 as YFSETQ. Trimming removed 4 bases at V and 4 bases at J, with 10 bases between. The CDR3 DNA follows: TGCGCCAGCAGCCCCGGACCCGCAGATACGCAGTATTTT. Protein sequence: CASSPGPADTQYF.

There are a few counts of this clonotype. The CDR3 nucleotides are TGTGCCAGCAGCGGCGGACAGACACCCTACGAGCAGTACTTC. Its protein is CASSGGQTPYEQYF. The chain joins TRBV9 to TRBJ2-7; a possible D gene is TRBD1 (6 bases). V lost 3 bases and J lost 2, with 12 bases in between. There are 14 residues in the CDR3. Germline V gene data show CDR1 as SGDLS and CDR2 as YYNGEE.

In its sample, this clonotype was seen a few times. V and J are TRBV6-1 and TRBJ2-3, with D tentatively TRBD1 (6 bases). The length of the CDR3 is 15 residues. Germline V gives CDR1 MNHNS, CDR2 SASEGT. The V and J ends lost 4 bases and 5 bases respectively, with 16 bases between them. As DNA, the CDR3 is TGTGCCAGCAGTGTGTACAGGGAGAGCGAAGATACGCAGTATTTT. Protein product: CASSVYRESEDTQYF.

This clonotype was recorded only once. The chain has TRBV4-3 and TRBJ1-1; D is unresolved. Deletions cut 4 bases from V and 3 bases from J, with 21 bases between. CDR3 length: 17 amino acids. Germline-derived CDR1 and CDR2 are LGHNA and YSLEER. In DNA form, the CDR3 reads TGCGCCAGCAGCCGGGTTGGTCCCGTCGTTGGGGACACTGAAGCTTTCTTT. Translation gives CASSRVGPVVGDTEAFF.

To note about this clonotype: A junction end diverges from the germline sequence, so it may reflect a read error. The chain links TRBV5-1 to TRBJ2-1; TRBD1 matches at 9 bases. CDR1 SGHRS and CDR2 YFSETQ come from the germline V gene. CDR3 length: 11 residues. The CDR3 nucleotides are TGCGCCAGCAGCTCTTGGACAGGGGAGGTCTTC. Translation: CASSSWTGEVF.

This chain links TRBV20-1 with TRBJ1-1; D perhaps matches TRBD1 (6 bases). CDR3 size: 14 residues. Germline values: CDR1 DFQATT, CDR2 SNEGSKA (reference sequence). Trimming stripped 2 bases from V and 8 bases from J, with 18 bases between. As DNA, the CDR3 is TGCAGTGCTAGACCATTACAGGGAGAAACGGAAGCTTTCTTT. Protein product: CSARPLQGETEAFF.

The chain carries TRBV9 and TRBJ1-2, with D possibly TRBD1 on 5 matching bases. The CDR3 has 13 amino acids. V lost 4 bases to trimming and J lost 4 bases, with 11 bases between them. Germline V lookup: CDR1 SGDLS, CDR2 YYNGEE. CDR3 sequence reads: CASSSDSAYGYTF. The CDR3 nucleotides are TGTGCCAGCAGCTCCGACAGCGCCTATGGCTACACCTTC.